This T cell receptor (beta chain) was sequenced during a study of blood T cell repertoires in COVID-19 (dated by TCRdb to the early 2020s). About the study as a whole: Collaborator samples came from the United States, Italy and Spain and covered acute and convalescent phases of COVID-19. The material from the prospective study consisted of cDNA or gDNA derived from T cells, B-cell-depleted T cells, or PBMCs. Samples were obtained from the ongoing ImmuneRACE study (first 160 participants) and from 1,254 subjects provided by 6 global collaborators. Where available, HLA class I and class II types were taken from metadata supplied by the sample provider and were not determined by assay-based typing. Sample metadata almost always included a de-identified subject ID, COVID-19 status, age in years and sex. A freely available public database, intended as a resource for researchers studying the immune response to SARS-CoV-2, is where the repertoires were released. Deeply sampled blood TCRbeta repertoires from subjects exposed to, actively infected with, or recovered from COVID-19 were included in the dataset.

The immunoSEQ Assay, a bias-controlled multiplex PCR, was used to amplify TCRbeta CDR3 regions from genomic DNA. The authors' analysis ran thus. Within the assay, amplification of reference gene primers was used to estimate how many nucleated cells each sample contained. To quantify the absolute abundance of each unique TCRbeta CDR3 rearrangement, sequence reads were collapsed and filtered. Productive Simpson clonality was computed per sample as the square root of Simpson's diversity index over productive rearrangements. TCRdb's version of the immuneACCESS table is confined to in-frame rearrangements and falls short of the full clone set. An unresolved V gene accounts for under half of the shortfall where checked; the remainder is of unknown origin. V and J calls and clone size are copied from that table; D and trimming were computed from the DNA. For this sample there are approximately 130,000 clones; more than 75% appear just once. The ten largest clonotypes hold roughly 18% of the sample.

A second Seattle source provided samples from volunteer blood donors who had recovered from COVID-19. The collaborating institutions used their own protocols to collect whole blood in K2EDTA tubes. For TCRbeta analysis, collaborators shipped samples as frozen whole blood, isolated PBMCs, or DNA extracted from either of those sample types. The germline V gene (reference sequence) provides CDR1 SGHNT and CDR2 YYREEE. V and J lose 1 base and 2 bases, and a span of 8 bases separates them. Spanning cysteine to phenylalanine, the CDR3 consists of 14 amino acids. CDR3 DNA only is kept here, 42 bases in frame from base 1. Study-wide findings and limitations: How much clinical and demographic metadata was included differed by source and by participant, and the metadata was provided uncurated.

On this clone itself: Its antigen is unknown. Base qualities are not at hand, and no much larger clone is one base apart.

The rearrangement joined TRBV5-4 to TRBJ2-3, with a weak D call of TRBD2 (5 bases match). The TCR was taken from a woman aged 45-59 years who had recovered from COVID-19. Sequencing input: peripheral blood. The base sequence is TGTGCCAGCAGCTTGTTGACTAACACAGATACGCAGTATTTT. Translated, this is CASSLLTNTDTQYF.